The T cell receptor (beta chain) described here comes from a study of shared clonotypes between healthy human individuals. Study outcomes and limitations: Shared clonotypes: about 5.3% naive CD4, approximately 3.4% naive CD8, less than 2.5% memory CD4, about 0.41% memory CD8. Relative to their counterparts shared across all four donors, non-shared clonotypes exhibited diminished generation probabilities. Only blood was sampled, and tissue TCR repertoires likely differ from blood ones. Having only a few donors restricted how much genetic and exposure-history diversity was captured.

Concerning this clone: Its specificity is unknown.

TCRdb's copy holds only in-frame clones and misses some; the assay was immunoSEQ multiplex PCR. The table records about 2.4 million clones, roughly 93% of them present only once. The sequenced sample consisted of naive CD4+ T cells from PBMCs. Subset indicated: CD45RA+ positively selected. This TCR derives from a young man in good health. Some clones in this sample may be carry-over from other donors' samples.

In DNA form, the CDR3 reads TGTGCTAGTGGTCCCCCTGGAGACCCAGGCTACAATGAGCAGTTCTTC. It is translated as CASGPPGDPGYNEQFF. The chain links TRBV12-5 to TRBJ2-1; D remains ambiguous. The germline V and J ends were trimmed by 5 bases and 3 bases, with 17 bases remaining between them. The CDR3 sequence is 16 residues long. Germline assignment: CDR1 LGHNT and CDR2 FRNRAP.